The 9 T cell receptor beta chains presented below share a single source sample, sequenced in a study of patients and donors after allogeneic stem cell transplantation. TCRdb redid the calling of the RT-PCR reads with MiXCR, one entry per CDR3 protein. The table shows roughly 200,000 distinct CDR3 sequences, with 40% to 45% occurring only once. The sequenced material came from blood, either unsorted or a sorted T cell fraction (not recorded which). The receptor source for this set is a human donor who was either an allogeneic HSCT recipient or a stem cell or donor lymphocyte infusion donor (not recorded which). It is not recorded whose cells these are; they may come from a transplant donor.

This clonotype was picked up a small number of times. This chain connects TRBV7-8 to TRBJ1-2; no clear D. The germline gives CDR1 SGHVS, CDR2 FQNEAQ. CDR3 length: 19 residues. V lost 3 bases and J 0 bases, leaving 23 bases between the germline ends. The CDR3 loop reads CASSFASYSGGGANYGYTF. The DNA of the CDR3 is TGTGCCAGCAGCTTTGCGTCGTATTCGGGCGGAGGAGCTAACTATGGCTACACCTTC.

This chain links TRBV20-1 with TRBJ1-2, with unresolved D. The CDR3 length is 12 residues. Germline CDR1 reads DFQATT; CDR2 reads SNEGSKA (reference sequence). The V and J ends lost 7 bases and 7 bases respectively, with 16 bases between them. The CDR3 DNA sequence: TGCAGTGGTGAACAGCCGGTGGGTGGCTACACCTTC. Translated, it gives CSGEQPVGGYTF.

The V and J genes are TRBV28 and TRBJ2-7, with 7 bases that match TRBD1. Trimming cost V 7 bases and J 1 base; bases outside gene matches: 10. The germline gives CDR1 MDHEN, CDR2 SYDVKM. The CDR3 contains 15 residues. The CDR3 DNA follows: TGTGCCAGCACCCCCCCCGGGACAGCATCCTACGAGCAGTACTTC. Protein sequence: CASTPPGTASYEQYF.

CDR3 amino acids: CSATRQVLNQPQHF. DNA for the CDR3: TGCAGTGCTACCCGACAGGTTCTCAATCAGCCCCAGCATTTT. The V and J genes are TRBV20-1 and TRBJ1-5, with a possible D match to TRBD1 (6 bases). Germline loops: CDR1 DFQATT, CDR2 SNEGSKA (reference sequence). Trimming removed 4 bases at V and 3 bases at J, with 13 bases between. The CDR3 length is 14 residues.

The chain uses TRBV4-1 and TRBJ2-1, with 13 bases lining up with TRBD2. Germline CDR1 MGHRA, CDR2 YSYEKL. The CDR3 is 17 residues long. Unmatched junction bases numbered 3, after V lost 4 bases and J lost 0 bases. The CDR3 nucleotides read TGCGCCAGCAGCCCGGGACTAGCGGGATCCTCCTACAATGAGCAGTTCTTC. Its protein is CASSPGLAGSSYNEQFF.

The rearrangement links TRBV9 to TRBJ2-7; 10 bases align to TRBD2. The CDR3 totals 15 residues. Trimming at V came to 3 bases and at J to 2 bases, leaving 5 bases not matched to a gene. In germline, CDR1 is SGDLS, CDR2 YYNGEE. This chain's CDR3 is CASSAGLADPYEQYF. Written as DNA, the CDR3 is TGTGCCAGCAGCGCTGGACTAGCGGATCCCTACGAGCAGTACTTC. The complete variable domain, with remaining parts taken from reference TRBV9 and TRBJ2-7, reads DSGVTQTPKHLITATGQRVTLRCSPRSGDLSVYWYQQSLDQGLQFLIQYYNGEERAKGNILERFSAQQFPDLHSELNLSSLELGDSALYFCASSAGLADPYEQYFGPGTRLTVT.

The CDR3 loop is CASSFYSGANVLTF. The CDR3 DNA is TGTGCCAGCAGTTTCTACTCTGGGGCCAACGTCCTGACTTTC. The V call is TRBV12-3 or TRBV12-4, the J call TRBJ2-6; D ambiguous. The CDR3 loop spans 14 amino acids. V was cut by 3 bases and J by 0 bases, with 3 bases left in between.

The chain carries TRBV29-1 and TRBJ1-1; D gene uncertain. The V gene's germline CDR1 is SQVTM and CDR2 ANQGSEA. The germline V and J ends were trimmed by 6 bases and 4 bases, with 12 bases remaining between them. CDR3 length: 12 amino acids. The CDR3 DNA reads as TGCAGCGTGGCCTCCATGGGCACTGAAGCTTTCTTT. Encoded protein: CSVASMGTEAFF. Combining the CDR3 with reference TRBV29-1 and TRBJ1-1 gives the whole variable domain SAVISQKPSRDICQRGTSLTIQCQVDSQVTMMFWYRQQPGQSLTLIATANQGSEATYESGFVIDKFPISRPNLTFSTLTVSNMSPEDSSIYLCSVASMGTEAFFGQGTRLTVV.

This clonotype was recorded at least ten times. This chain uses TRBV6-2 or TRBV6-3 with TRBJ1-4; no clear D gene. The CDR3 length is 12 residues. Germline CDR1 is MNHEY and CDR2 is SVGEGT. The V end lost 4 bases, the J end lost 6 bases, and 6 bases lay between the germline ends. The CDR3 DNA reads as TGTGCCAGCAGTTCTCTTGATGAAAAACTGTTTTTT. Translation: CASSSLDEKLFF.